The 22 T cell receptor beta chains given below trace back to one sample, sequenced in a study of identical twins (dated by TCRdb to about 2016). Preparation of the library involved 5' RACE. Sequencing instrument: Illumina HiSeq 2000. TCRdb reworked the public reads: Q25 trimming with fastp, MiXCR clone assembly, productive beta chains retained. Identical CDR3 proteins give one entry, which carries the most common genes and DNA. This sample gives roughly 480,000 distinct CDR3 sequences in total; roughly 26% of them show up just once. About 2.7% of the sample is taken by the ten largest. This sample was shared with a second study, whose subject was T cells expressing NK-cell markers.

Sequencing was carried out using CD4+ T cells sorted from blood. The receptor set was obtained from a young woman in good health.

The chain uses TRBV9 and TRBJ2-7; D is undetermined. The CDR3 totals 14 residues. The V gene's germline CDR1 is SGDLS and CDR2 YYNGEE. V shed 0 bases and J shed 2 bases, with 9 bases lying between them. In DNA form, the CDR3 reads TGTGCCAGCAGCGTAGATGGGAACACCTACGAGCAGTACTTC. Translating it yields CASSVDGNTYEQYF. The full variable domain, completed using reference TRBV9 and TRBJ2-7, is DSGVTQTPKHLITATGQRVTLRCSPRSGDLSVYWYQQSLDQGLQFLIQYYNGEERAKGNILERFSAQQFPDLHSELNLSSLELGDSALYFCASSVDGNTYEQYFGPGTRLTVT.

The gene calls are TRBV10-2 and TRBJ2-5; the match to TRBD2 covers 7 bases. After removal of 2 bases from V and 4 bases from J, the junction contained 10 bases not matched to a gene. This CDR3 is built from 16 residues. Germline CDR1 WSHSY, CDR2 SAAADI. CDR3 region: CASSEGDGRPSETQYF. CDR3 DNA: TGCGCCAGCAGTGAGGGGGACGGGAGGCCGTCAGAGACCCAGTACTTC.

The rearrangement links TRBV18 to TRBJ2-7; weak D call: TRBD2 (6 bases). Trimming cost V 1 base and J 4 bases, with 20 bases left between them. This CDR3 has 17 amino acids. Germline CDR1 and CDR2: KGHSH and LQKENI. The CDR3 DNA sequence: TGTGCCAGCTCACCACTACAAAGTGGAGGGGTGGGTTACGAGCAGTACTTC. This sequence encodes CASSPLQSGGVGYEQYF.

This chain connects TRBV7-2 to TRBJ2-3; 11 bases are a match to TRBD2. Germline V CDR1 and CDR2: SGHTA, FQGNSA. The CDR3 loop spans 16 amino acids. V shed 4 bases and J 2 bases; nucleotides not matched to a gene: 5. CDR3 loop: CASSSSSGGSTDTQYF. The CDR3 region has the DNA TGTGCCAGCAGCTCCTCTAGCGGGGGGTCCACAGATACGCAGTATTTT.

The chain has TRBV6-5 and TRBJ2-1; D could derive from TRBD1 or TRBD2 (5 bases each). The CDR3 extends over 14 amino acids. The germline V gene has CDR1 MNHEY and CDR2 SVGAGI. With 2 bases removed from V and 7 bases from J, the gap between germline ends came to 12 bases. CDR3 coding DNA: TGTGCCAGCAGTTACCGACGGGGCGGAAATGAGCAGTTCTTC. It codes for CASSYRRGGNEQFF.

This chain uses TRBV15 with TRBJ2-4; 13 bases align to TRBD2. Germline trimming cut 3 bases from V and 0 bases from J; bases unmatched to any gene: 2. The germline V gene has CDR1 LNHNV and CDR2 YYDKDF (reference sequence). This CDR3 region has 17 residues. In DNA, the CDR3 is TGTGCCACCAGCAGGGGACTAGCGGGGTTAGCCAAAAACATTCAGTACTTC. It translates to CATSRGLAGLAKNIQYF.

The V gene is TRBV5-1, the J gene TRBJ2-4, with 8 nucleotides matching TRBD1. The CDR3 spans 16 residues. CDR1 is SGHRS and CDR2 is YFSETQ in the germline V gene. Trimming took 4 bases from V and 1 from J; bases not matched to a gene: 7. The CDR3 sequence is CASSNGQGLAKNIQYF. DNA of the CDR3: TGCGCCAGCAGCAATGGACAGGGATTGGCCAAAAACATTCAGTACTTC.

The gene calls are TRBV27 and TRBJ2-2, with D possibly TRBD2 on 6 matching bases. Germline-derived CDR1 and CDR2 are MNHEY and SMNVEV (reference sequence). V lost 8 bases, J lost 5 bases, and 18 bases lay in between. The CDR3 contains 15 residues. The CDR3 reads CASRPEGIWTGELFF. The DNA of the CDR3 is TGTGCCAGCCGGCCGGAGGGGATTTGGACCGGGGAGCTGTTTTTT.

This clonotype was seen ten or more times. The chain recombines TRBV2 with TRBJ2-4; a possible D gene is TRBD2 (5 bases). CDR1 SNHLY and CDR2 FYNNEI come from the germline V gene. Deletions cut 3 bases from V and 1 base from J, with 13 bases between. This CDR3 has 16 amino acids. CDR3 bases: TGTGCCAGCAGTGAGAGGGAGCCCTGGGCCAAAAACATTCAGTACTTC. Residues: CASSEREPWAKNIQYF.

This clonotype was detected only a few times. V gene TRBV7-2 combines with J gene TRBJ2-7; 7 bases map to TRBD2. Trimming removed 0 bases from V and 0 bases from J; junction bases left unmatched: 2. CDR3 length: 15 residues. CDR1 SGHTA and CDR2 FQGNSA come from the germline V gene. DNA for the CDR3: TGTGCCAGCAGCTTAGCCGGCGGGGGCTCCTACGAGCAGTACTTC. Translating gives CASSLAGGGSYEQYF.

In its sample, this clonotype was seen a few times. This sequence joins TRBV3-1 and TRBJ2-7, with 7 bases matching TRBD1. Per germline, CDR1 LGHDT and CDR2 YNNKEL (reference sequence). V was clipped by 4 bases and J by 10 bases; unmatched bases: 7. CDR3 length equals 12 residues. The CDR3 region is CASSRRGQYQYF. The CDR3 nucleotides are TGTGCCAGCAGCCGTCGGGGACAGTACCAGTACTTC.

This clonotype was observed a few times. This sequence joins TRBV6-6 and TRBJ2-7; 8 nucleotides match TRBD1. CDR3 length: 13 residues. V trimming: 5 bases; J trimming: 5 bases; junction bases outside the gene matches: 5. Germline-derived CDR1 and CDR2 are MNHNY and SVGAGI (reference sequence). The CDR3 sequence is CASSGDRYHEQYF. The CDR3 region has the DNA TGTGCCAGCAGTGGGGACAGGTATCACGAGCAGTACTTC.

The chain has TRBV6-1 and TRBJ1-2; the D gene is possibly TRBD1 (6 bases). This CDR3 comprises 14 residues. The V gene lost 7 bases and the J gene lost 8 bases, with 20 bases spanning the gap. The germline V gene encodes CDR1 MNHNS and CDR2 SASEGT. The CDR3 here is CASIVRGTIEGYTF. The CDR3 DNA reads TGTGCCAGCATCGTGCGGGGGACAATAGAGGGCTACACCTTC.

The chain has TRBV10-3 and TRBJ2-4; D is uncertain. The CDR3 runs to 15 residues. Trimming took 3 bases from V and 2 from J, leaving 11 bases between them. Germline V lookup: CDR1 ENHRY, CDR2 SYGVKD. The CDR3 protein is CAISDHRKSKNIQYF. The DNA of the CDR3 is TGTGCCATCAGTGACCACCGTAAATCCAAAAACATTCAGTACTTC.

This chain connects TRBV20-1 to TRBJ2-1; TRBD2 agrees at 13 bases. Germline V lookup: CDR1 DFQATT, CDR2 SNEGSKA (reference sequence). The V gene end was trimmed by 3 bases and the J gene end by 5 bases; junction bases not matched to a gene: 7. This CDR3 comprises 16 residues. The CDR3 is CSARYRLAGGNNEQFF. In DNA form, the CDR3 reads TGCAGTGCTAGGTATAGACTAGCGGGAGGAAACAATGAGCAGTTCTTC.

Only one count was recorded for this clonotype. The V call is TRBV7-9, the J call TRBJ2-1; no clear D gene. The CDR3 is 11 residues long. The V gene lost 7 bases and the J gene lost 7 bases, with 8 bases spanning the gap. CDR1 SEHNR and CDR2 FQNEAQ come from the germline V gene (reference sequence). CDR3 protein: CASTLGNEQFF. For the CDR3, the DNA is TGTGCCAGCACCCTAGGGAATGAGCAGTTCTTC.

This clonotype was seen repeatedly, ten times or more. The gene calls are TRBV29-1 and TRBJ2-1, with TRBD1 identical over 9 bases. CDR1 is SQVTM, CDR2 ANQGSEA, per germline. V lost 5 bases to trimming and J lost 6 bases; unmatched junction nucleotides: 8. This CDR3 spans 14 amino acids. DNA for the CDR3: TGCAGCGTTAGGGACAGGGCGTCGGGCAATGAGCAGTTCTTC. This sequence encodes CSVRDRASGNEQFF.

This clonotype was seen a few times. The V and J genes are TRBV7-9 and TRBJ2-1; D gene unclear. V was shortened by 10 bases and J by 9 bases, with 13 bases between the two germline ends. CDR1 is SEHNR, CDR2 FQNEAQ, per germline (reference sequence). There are 11 residues in the CDR3. CDR3 bases: TGTGCCACCGCCAAGTTTAGTGAGCAGTTCTTC. Translating it yields CATAKFSEQFF.

There are many counts of this clonotype. The V call is TRBV7-9, the J call TRBJ1-1, with D unresolved. V was shortened by 3 bases and J by 1 base, with 3 bases between the two germline ends. Germline CDR1 is SEHNR and CDR2 is FQNEAQ (reference sequence). The CDR3 runs 12 residues. Here the CDR3 reads CASSFENTEAFF. In nucleotides, the CDR3 is TGTGCCAGCAGCTTCGAGAACACTGAAGCTTTCTTT.

The genes are TRBV11-1 and TRBJ2-1; 9 positions match TRBD1. The CDR3 extends over 15 amino acids. V gave up 2 bases and J gave up 8 bases; unmatched junction bases: 7. Germline CDR1 SGHAT, CDR2 FQDESV (reference sequence). CDR3 coding DNA: TGTGCCAGCAGCTTAAGGACAGGGGAAGGCTATGAGCAGTTCTTC. Protein: CASSLRTGEGYEQFF.

This chain links TRBV11-2 with TRBJ2-7, with 9 bases aligning to TRBD2. V lost 2 bases, J lost 3 bases, and 14 bases stayed unmatched. CDR3 length equals 18 residues. Germline V gives CDR1 SGHAT, CDR2 FQNNGV. CDR3 DNA sequence: TGTGCCAGCAGCTTACTGGGATCTAGCGGGGCAAAAGTCTACGAGCAGTACTTC. It translates to CASSLLGSSGAKVYEQYF.

There are a few counts of this clonotype. The chain has TRBV5-1 and TRBJ2-1; 7 bases agree with TRBD2. V shed 4 bases, J shed 7 bases, and the junction held 11 bases outside the gene matches. The CDR3 length is 15 residues. Per the germline V gene, CDR1 is SGHRS and CDR2 is YFSETQ. The DNA of the CDR3 is TGCGCCAGCAGCCCTCTACGCGGGGGTACTAATGAGCAGTTCTTC. It specifies CASSPLRGGTNEQFF.